This TCR beta chain was obtained from a study of cytomegalovirus exposure and HLA in healthy donors. General study points: Among TCR sequences, most were rare, though some public TCRs appeared in many donors. Under in vitro conditions, three CMV-associated chains were confirmed as specific for CMV antigens. Cytomegalovirus association was listed for roughly 160 TCR beta chains.

Germline CDR1 ENHRY, CDR2 SYGVKD. CDR3 length: 16 amino acids. V gave up 3 bases and J gave up 0 bases, with 15 bases separating them. Turning to this clone: Antigen unknown.

The roughly 120-subject validation cohort, separate from the approximately 630-subject first cohort, included the donors. Data came from immunoSEQ multiplex PCR; TCRdb stores just in-frame clones and leaves some out. The sample yields 95,000 to 150,000 clones, about 89% seen once. The sample was PBMCs. The origin of this receptor is a woman between 18 and 29 years old in good health and CMV-seronegative. This sequence joins TRBV10-3 and TRBJ2-7; possible D gene TRBD2, 5 bases. The CDR3 DNA follows: TGTGCCATCAGTGAAATCGGTGGGAGCGGCTCCTACGAGCAGTACTTC. Amino acid sequence: CAISEIGGSGSYEQYF.